The rows below give T cell receptor beta chains drawn from one sample of a study of cytomegalovirus exposure and HLA in healthy donors. Profiling relied on immunoSEQ multiplex PCR, and the TCRdb table lists in-frame clones only, not all of them. Of 200,000 to 250,000 clones in the sample, 65% to 75% are singletons; the top ten hold less than 2%. The sample taken for sequencing was PBMCs. Receptors were obtained from a woman in her twenties or thirties in good health and CMV-seronegative. CDR3s leave out the opening cysteine and the closing phenylalanine or tryptophan.

V	J	CDR3
TRBV4-1	TRBJ2-4	ASSQEAADRQY
TRBV5-4	TRBJ2-7	ASSTPSGGRYEQY
TRBV9	TRBJ2-5	ASSLRGTSGGETQY
TRBV30	TRBJ2-1	AWSSVGGRADLLF
TRBV5-1	TRBJ1-5	ASSLVPGSNQPQH
TRBV4-1	TRBJ1-2	ASSQGGFYT
TRBV5-1	TRBJ1-2	ASSAIRDRWHKDYGYT
TRBV5-8	TRBJ1-2	ASSPPWTRGARTGYGYT
TRBV27	TRBJ1-1	ASSLNRGRDAF
TRBV2	TRBJ1-6	ASSEGEWGDNSPLH
TRBV5-1	TRBJ1-1	ASSSMNTEAF
TRBV5-4	TRBJ1-2	ASSWDRAHGYT
TRBV11-2	TRBJ2-7	ASSRPGQGRYEQY
TRBV9	TRBJ1-2	ASSAFAQGDGYT
TRBV2	TRBJ1-1	ASSEKTGLTEAF
TRBV7-9	TRBJ2-7	ASSLELSEQY
TRBV4-1	TRBJ2-3	ASSQEGVQADTQY
TRBV13	TRBJ2-1	ASSFSGGSAYNEQF
TRBV5-1	TRBJ1-2	ASSLDNYGSN
TRBV19	TRBJ1-1	ASSIPRTRRNTEAF
TRBV7-2	TRBJ1-5	ASSLETGDNQPQH
TRBV6-1	TRBJ1-2	ASSEVFNPTVYGYT
TRBV11-3	.	ASSLEAGEQY